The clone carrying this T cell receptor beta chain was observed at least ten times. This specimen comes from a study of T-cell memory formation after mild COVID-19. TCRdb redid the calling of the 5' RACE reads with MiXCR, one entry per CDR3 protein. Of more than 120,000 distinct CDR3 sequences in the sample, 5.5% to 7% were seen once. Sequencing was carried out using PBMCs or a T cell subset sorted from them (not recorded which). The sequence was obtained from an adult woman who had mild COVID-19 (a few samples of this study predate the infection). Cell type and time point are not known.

The CDR3 protein is CASSLTGRNTEAFF. The CDR3 nucleotides read TGTGCCAGCAGTTTGACAGGGAGGAACACTGAAGCTTTCTTT. The V gene is TRBV12-3 or TRBV12-4, the J gene TRBJ1-1, with TRBD1 matching over 7 bases. The V segment lost 3 bases and the J segment 1 base; nucleotides outside the gene matches: 2. The CDR3 totals 14 residues.